This is a list of T cell receptor beta chains from one sample in a study of a mutant IDH1 vaccine in newly diagnosed glioma. No antigen is known for these receptors. Repertoires were generated with immunoSEQ multiplex PCR, while TCRdb's copy carries only in-frame clones and drops some. The table records tens of thousands of clones, approximately 80% of them present only once. This specimen consisted of PBMCs, obtained from a glioma patient whose treatment included an IDH1 peptide vaccine. These receptors all come from a man younger than 40 with glioma. The CDR3 runs from the conserved cysteine through the conserved F or W. The order of the fields is clone size, V gene, J gene, CDR3 protein. Where a row states a size, it is once, few, many or the class of an expanded clone; other rows omit it.

>NA|TRBV5-6|TRBJ2-2
CASSLGILAGGSGELFF
>NA|TRBV10-2|TRBJ2-7
CASGGEREAYEQYF
>NA|TRBV2|TRBJ2-1
CASSETPLGYNEQFF
>NA|TRBV6-5|TRBJ1-1
CASSIAGANTEAFF
>few|TRBV19|TRBJ1-1
CASQKGWTEAFF
>NA|TRBV6-4|TRBJ2-2
CASSETSGTTGELFF
>NA|TRBV19|TRBJ2-7
CATKTGGRHEQYF
>NA|TRBV7-6|TRBJ1-4
CASSLAGQPNEKLFF
>NA|TRBV6-6|TRBJ2-7
CASSYPGRGAYEQYF
>NA|TRBV5-6|TRBJ1-2
CASREQSLKYYGYTF
>few|TRBV29-1|TRBJ1-1
CSTWGQGRDAFF
>NA|TRBV7-9|TRBJ2-5
CASSVPPGTAQETQYF
>NA|TRBV7-2|TRBJ2-7
CASSSGLAYEQYF
>few|TRBV18|TRBJ1-2
CASSPGQGVVGYTF
>once|TRBV5-1|TRBJ1-1
CASSFQGGNTEAFF
>once|TRBV5-6|TRBJ1-1
CASSLGRIEAFF
>NA|TRBV6-5|TRBJ1-5
CASSYSILQPQHF
>NA|TRBV4-1|TRBJ2-2
CASSPLGRGGNTGELFF
>once|TRBV7-2|TRBJ2-2
CASSLVGLPNTGELFF
>NA|TRBV30|TRBJ2-7
CAWTDRVRAYEQYF
>NA|TRBV7-2|TRBJ2-5
CASSLVRRGGLRETQYF
>NA|TRBV7-9|TRBJ1-1
CASNRDGDMNTEAFF
>NA|TRBV30|TRBJ1-1
CAWSVYNTEAFF
>NA|TRBV4-2|TRBJ2-3
CASSPSGTSTDTQYF
>few|TRBV4-1|TRBJ1-5
CASSQVQGAGNQPQHF
>NA|TRBV9|TRBJ1-1
CASNFEGTEAFF
>NA|TRBV5-1|TRBJ2-2
CASSFVSGTGRSGELFF
>NA|TRBV4-1|TRBJ2-5
CASSLQRGTGETQYF
>NA|TRBV10-3|TRBJ1-2
CAIRQAKDRGNYGYTF
>few|TRBV7-2|TRBJ1-1
CASRPNSYTEAFF
>NA|TRBV10-2|TRBJ1-1
CASSESLGSTEAFF
>NA|TRBV9|TRBJ2-1
CASSVEASGSYNEQFF
>NA|TRBV2|TRBJ2-5
CASSGPPPETQYF
>NA|TRBV19|TRBJ2-7
CASSTPGFIYPDEQYF
>NA|TRBV10-3|TRBJ1-5
CAISESRVSQPQHF
>NA|TRBV6-1|TRBJ2-3
CASKYRSADTQYF
>NA|TRBV15|TRBJ1-3
CATSRTRAGTHSGNTIYF
>NA|TRBV14|TRBJ2-2
CASSQTRGLSGELFF
>NA|TRBV4-1|TRBJ2-7
CASSPIISGSFAYEQYF
>NA|TRBV25-1|TRBJ2-1
CASSALSELYNEQFF
>NA|TRBV7-9|TRBJ1-2
CASSFTGGYDGYTF
>few|TRBV7-9|TRBJ2-2
CASSLFASNTGELFF
>NA|TRBV2|TRBJ2-7
CASSVRTGVSYEQYF
>few|TRBV19|TRBJ1-1
CASRRRGDTEAFF
>NA|TRBV5-4|TRBJ2-3
CASSLGGLAGGADTQYF
>NA|TRBV5-1|TRBJ2-7
CASRFDRAEQYF
>NA|TRBV7-8|TRBJ1-1
CASSLPTGQYTEAFF
>few|TRBV7-8|TRBJ2-7
CASSLRGGGNEQYF
>NA|TRBV2|TRBJ2-3
CASSIQGDTQYF
>NA|TRBV10-3|TRBJ1-5
CAIKGGSGGQPQHF
>NA|TRBV5-7|TRBJ2-7
CASSLLTQVEEQYF
>NA|TRBV6-1|TRBJ1-5
CASSEDQGSNQPQHF
>NA|TRBV30|TRBJ2-6
CASGQGAGFSGANVLTF
>NA|TRBV10-2|TRBJ2-7
CASSEFPSGRAKQYF
>NA|TRBV6-1|TRBJ2-7
CATGHLAGGGEQYF
>NA|TRBV2|TRBJ2-2
CASSDLLGGDTGELFF
>NA|TRBV29-1|TRBJ2-5
CSVQRPSFSAPIKETQYF
>NA|TRBV6-6|TRBJ2-4
CASSPGRGINIQYF
>NA|TRBV7-9|TRBJ2-7
CASSLTGLGVSSYEQYF